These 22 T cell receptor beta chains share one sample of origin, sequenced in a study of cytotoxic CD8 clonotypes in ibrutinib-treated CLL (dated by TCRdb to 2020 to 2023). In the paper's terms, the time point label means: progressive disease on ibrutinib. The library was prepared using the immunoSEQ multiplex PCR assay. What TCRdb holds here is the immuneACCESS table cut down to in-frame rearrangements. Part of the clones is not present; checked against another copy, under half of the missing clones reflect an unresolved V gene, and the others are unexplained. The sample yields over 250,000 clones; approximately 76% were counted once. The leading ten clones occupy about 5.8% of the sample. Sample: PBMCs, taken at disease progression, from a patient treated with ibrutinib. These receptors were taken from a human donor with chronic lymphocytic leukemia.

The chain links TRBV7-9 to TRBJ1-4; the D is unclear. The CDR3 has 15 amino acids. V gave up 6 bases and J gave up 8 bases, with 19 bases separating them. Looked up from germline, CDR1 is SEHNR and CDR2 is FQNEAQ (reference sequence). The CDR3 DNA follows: TGTGCCAGCAGTGCCGGATGGACCACGGAGGAAAAACTGTTTTTT. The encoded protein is CASSAGWTTEEKLFF.

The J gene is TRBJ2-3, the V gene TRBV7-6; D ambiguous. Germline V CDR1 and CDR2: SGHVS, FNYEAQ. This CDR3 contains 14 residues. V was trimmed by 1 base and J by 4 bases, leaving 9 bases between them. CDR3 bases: TGTGCCAGCAGCTTAGACTCGTCGGCAGATACGCAGTATTTT. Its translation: CASSLDSSADTQYF. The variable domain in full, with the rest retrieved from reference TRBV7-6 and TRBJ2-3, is GAGVSQSPRYKVTKRGQDVALRCDPISGHVSLYWYRQALGQGPEFLTYFNYEAQQDKSGLPNDRFSAERPEGSISTLTIQRTEQRDSAMYRCASSLDSSADTQYFGPGTRLTVL.

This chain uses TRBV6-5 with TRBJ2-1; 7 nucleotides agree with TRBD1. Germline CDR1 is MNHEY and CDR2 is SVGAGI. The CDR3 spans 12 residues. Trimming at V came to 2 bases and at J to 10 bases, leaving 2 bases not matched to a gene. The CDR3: CASSYTGVEQFF. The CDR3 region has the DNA TGTGCCAGCAGTTACACAGGGGTAGAGCAGTTCTTC.

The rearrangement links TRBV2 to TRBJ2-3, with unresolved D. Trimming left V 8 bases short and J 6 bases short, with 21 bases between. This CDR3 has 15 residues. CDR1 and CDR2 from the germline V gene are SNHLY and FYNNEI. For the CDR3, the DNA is TGTGCCAGCCCTACCCGGGCCTCACAGTTGGATACGCAGTATTTT. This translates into CASPTRASQLDTQYF.

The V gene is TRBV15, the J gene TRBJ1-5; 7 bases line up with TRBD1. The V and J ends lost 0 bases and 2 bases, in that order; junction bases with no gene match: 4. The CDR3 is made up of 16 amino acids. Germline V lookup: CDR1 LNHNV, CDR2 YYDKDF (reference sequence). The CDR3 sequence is CATSREQGKGNQPQHF. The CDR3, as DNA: TGTGCCACCAGCAGAGAACAGGGGAAGGGCAATCAGCCCCAGCATTTT.

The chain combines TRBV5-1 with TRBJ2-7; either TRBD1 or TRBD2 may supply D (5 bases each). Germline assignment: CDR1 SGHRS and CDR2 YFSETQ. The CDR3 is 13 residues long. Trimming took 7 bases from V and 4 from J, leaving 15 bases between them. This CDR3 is CASSGVGVYEQYF. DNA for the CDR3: TGCGCCAGCTCCGGTGTGGGGGTATACGAGCAGTACTTC.

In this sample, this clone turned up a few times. The CDR3 reads CASSLTSTGEQPQHF. CDR3 nucleotide sequence: TGTGCCAGCAGCTTAACCTCGACAGGGGAGCAGCCCCAGCATTTT. This chain links TRBV7-8 with TRBJ1-5, with 8 bases aligning to TRBD1. Looked up from germline, CDR1 is SGHVS and CDR2 is FQNEAQ. V trimming: 2 bases; J trimming: 7 bases; junction bases outside the gene matches: 7. The CDR3 extends over 15 amino acids. Using reference TRBV7-8 and TRBJ1-5 for the parts outside the CDR3, the full variable domain is GAGVSQSPRYKVAKRGQDVALRCDPISGHVSLFWYQQALGQGPEFLTYFQNEAQLDKSGLPSDRFFAERPEGSVSTLKIQRTQQEDSAVYLCASSLTSTGEQPQHFGDGTRLSIL.

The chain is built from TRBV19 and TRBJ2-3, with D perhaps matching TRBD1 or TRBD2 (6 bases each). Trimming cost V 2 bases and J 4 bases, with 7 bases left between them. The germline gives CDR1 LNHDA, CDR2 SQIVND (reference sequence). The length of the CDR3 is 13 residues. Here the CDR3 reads CASSIRGADTQYF. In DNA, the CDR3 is TGTGCCAGTAGTATAAGGGGGGCAGATACGCAGTATTTT.

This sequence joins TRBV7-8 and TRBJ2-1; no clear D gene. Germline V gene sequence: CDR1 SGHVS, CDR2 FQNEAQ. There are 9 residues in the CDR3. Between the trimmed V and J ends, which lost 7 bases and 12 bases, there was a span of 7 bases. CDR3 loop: CASKPGQFF. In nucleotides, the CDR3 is TGTGCCAGCAAACCCGGGCAGTTCTTC.

The CDR3 DNA follows: TGTGCCAGTAGTAAGCAGGGTCCGGGAGAGACCCAGTACTTC. Translation: CASSKQGPGETQYF. The genes are TRBV19 and TRBJ2-5; possible D gene TRBD1, 5 bases. CDR1 and CDR2 (germline): LNHDA, SQIVND (reference sequence). Trimming took 4 bases from V and 4 from J, leaving 13 bases between them. The CDR3 sequence is 14 residues long.

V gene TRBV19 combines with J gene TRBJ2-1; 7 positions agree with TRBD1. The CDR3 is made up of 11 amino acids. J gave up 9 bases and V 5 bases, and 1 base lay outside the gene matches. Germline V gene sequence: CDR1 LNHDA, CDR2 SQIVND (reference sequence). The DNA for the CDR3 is TGTGCCAGTAGTCACAGGGGTGAGCAGTTCTTC. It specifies CASSHRGEQFF.

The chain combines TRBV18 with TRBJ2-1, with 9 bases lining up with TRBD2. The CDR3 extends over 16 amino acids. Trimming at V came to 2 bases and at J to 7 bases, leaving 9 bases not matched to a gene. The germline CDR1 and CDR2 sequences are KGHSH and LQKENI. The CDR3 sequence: CASSPNGLARRNEQFF. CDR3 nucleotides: TGTGCCAGCTCACCAAATGGACTAGCGAGGAGGAATGAGCAGTTCTTC.

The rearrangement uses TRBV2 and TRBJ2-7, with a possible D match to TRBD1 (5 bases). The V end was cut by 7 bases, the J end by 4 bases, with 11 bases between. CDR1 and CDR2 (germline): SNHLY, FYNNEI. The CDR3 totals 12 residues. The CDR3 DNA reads TGTGCCAGCAAACAGCAGGGTTACGAGCAGTACTTC. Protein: CASKQQGYEQYF.

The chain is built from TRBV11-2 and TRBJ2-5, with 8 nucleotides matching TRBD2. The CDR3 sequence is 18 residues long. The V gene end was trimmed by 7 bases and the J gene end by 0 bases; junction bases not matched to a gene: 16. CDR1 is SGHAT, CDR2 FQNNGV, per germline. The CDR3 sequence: CASNPVVASGYNQETQYF. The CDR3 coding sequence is TGTGCCAGCAACCCGGTCGTGGCTAGCGGGTATAACCAAGAGACCCAGTACTTC.

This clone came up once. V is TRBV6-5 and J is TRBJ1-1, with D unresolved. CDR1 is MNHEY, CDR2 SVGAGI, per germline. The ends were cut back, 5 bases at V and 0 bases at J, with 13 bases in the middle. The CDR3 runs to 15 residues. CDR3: CASSPFRTMNTEAFF. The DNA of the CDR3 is TGTGCCAGCAGTCCATTTCGGACCATGAACACTGAAGCTTTCTTT.

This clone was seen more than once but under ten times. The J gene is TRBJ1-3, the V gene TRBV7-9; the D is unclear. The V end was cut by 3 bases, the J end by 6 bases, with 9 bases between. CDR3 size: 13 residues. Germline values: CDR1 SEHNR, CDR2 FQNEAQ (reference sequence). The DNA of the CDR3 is TGTGCCAGCAGCTTTACTTCTTCAAACACCATATATTTT. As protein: CASSFTSSNTIYF. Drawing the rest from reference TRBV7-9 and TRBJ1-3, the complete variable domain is DTGVSQNPRHKITKRGQNVTFRCDPISEHNRLYWYRQTLGQGPEFLTYFQNEAQLEKSRLLSDRFSAERPKGSFSTLEIQRTEQGDSAMYLCASSFTSSNTIYFGEGSWLTVV.

CDR3 loop: CASSPEDRGWVYF. CDR3 nucleotides: TGTGCCAGCTCACCGGAGGACAGGGGGTGGGTGTACTTC. This chain connects TRBV18 to TRBJ2-7; 10 nucleotides align to TRBD1. The CDR3 runs 13 residues. Trimming cost V 3 bases and J 12 bases; bases outside gene matches: 8. Germline loops: CDR1 KGHSH, CDR2 LQKENI.

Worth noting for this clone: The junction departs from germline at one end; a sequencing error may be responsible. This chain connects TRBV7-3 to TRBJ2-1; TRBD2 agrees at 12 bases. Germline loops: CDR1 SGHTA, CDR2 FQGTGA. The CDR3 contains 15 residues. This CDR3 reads CASSLMIPSGGDLVF. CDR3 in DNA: TGTGCCAGCAGCTTAATGATCCCTAGCGGGGGGGACTTGGTCTTC.

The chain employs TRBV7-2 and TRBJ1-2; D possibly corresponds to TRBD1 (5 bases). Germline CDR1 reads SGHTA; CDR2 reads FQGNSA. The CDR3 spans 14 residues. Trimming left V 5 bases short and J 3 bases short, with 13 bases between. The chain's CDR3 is CASSKPGRDYGYTF. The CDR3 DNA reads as TGTGCCAGCAGCAAACCGGGACGAGACTATGGCTACACCTTC.

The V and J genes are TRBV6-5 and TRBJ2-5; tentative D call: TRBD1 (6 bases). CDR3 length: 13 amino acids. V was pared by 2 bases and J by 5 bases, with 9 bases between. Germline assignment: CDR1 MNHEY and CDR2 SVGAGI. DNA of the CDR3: TGTGCCAGCAGTTACGAGAGGGGGGAGACCCAGTACTTC. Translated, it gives CASSYERGETQYF.

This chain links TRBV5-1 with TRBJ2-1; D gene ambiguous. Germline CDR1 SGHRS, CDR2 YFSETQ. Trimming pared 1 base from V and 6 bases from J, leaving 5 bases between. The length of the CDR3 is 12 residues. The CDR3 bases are TGCGCCAGCAGCTTGACGGGCAATGAGCAGTTCTTC. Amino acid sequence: CASSLTGNEQFF. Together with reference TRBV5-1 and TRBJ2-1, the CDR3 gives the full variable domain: KAGVTQTPRYLIKTRGQQVTLSCSPISGHRSVSWYQQTPGQGLQFLFEYFSETQRNKGNFPGRFSGRQFSNSRSEMNVSTLELGDSALYLCASSLTGNEQFFGPGTRLTVL.

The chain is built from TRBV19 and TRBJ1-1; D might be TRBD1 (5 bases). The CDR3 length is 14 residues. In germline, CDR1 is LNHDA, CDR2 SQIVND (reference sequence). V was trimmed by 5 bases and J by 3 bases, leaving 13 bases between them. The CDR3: CASSRQTSDTEAFF. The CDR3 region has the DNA TGTGCCAGTAGTCGACAGACCTCAGACACTGAAGCTTTCTTT.